The 30 T cell receptor beta chains below were found in one sample sequenced in a study of molecular identifiers for immune sequencing clone quantification. TCRdb passed the PCR reads through MiXCR, listing each CDR3 protein once. The table records hundreds of thousands of distinct CDR3 sequences, 20% to 25% of them present only once. Sequenced: naive CD8+ T cells from blood, with Jurkat cell RNA spiked in. Subset meaning: FACS-sorted CD8+CD4-CCR7+CD45RA+ naive T cells. The receptors were gathered from a human donor in good health. Some libraries in this study had Jurkat cell RNA spiked in.

This clonotype was counted between two and nine times. The CDR3 region has the DNA TGCGCCAGCAGCCAAGATTTTCGCGGGGGAGACAAGTACTTC. It yields the protein CASSQDFRGGDKYF. The chain uses TRBV4-1 and TRBJ2-7; TRBD2 matches at 7 bases. The V segment lost 0 bases and the J segment 11 bases; nucleotides outside the gene matches: 10. CDR3 size: 14 residues. The germline CDR1 and CDR2 sequences are MGHRA and YSYEKL.

This clonotype was seen ten or more times. The genes are TRBV7-9 and TRBJ1-5; 12 bases map to TRBD1. This CDR3 has 15 residues. Germline CDR1 is SEHNR and CDR2 is FQNEAQ (reference sequence). V was pared by 5 bases and J by 9 bases, with 8 bases of the junction left unmatched. The CDR3 coding sequence is TGTGCCAGCAGCCTGGGACAGGGGGCTGGAGGGCCCCAGCATTTT. Protein product: CASSLGQGAGGPQHF.

The chain combines TRBV5-1 with TRBJ2-7; TRBD1 matches at 9 bases. The CDR3 is made up of 13 amino acids. Losses at the gene ends were 6 bases for V and 4 bases for J; bases not matched to a gene: 5. Per the germline V gene, CDR1 is SGHRS and CDR2 is YFSETQ. The CDR3 is CASTRTGAYEQYF. The CDR3 coding sequence is TGCGCCAGCACCCGGACAGGGGCGTACGAGCAGTACTTC.

This clonotype was counted at least ten times. This chain links TRBV2 with TRBJ1-1; perhaps TRBD1 as D (6 bases). V lost 0 bases, J lost 6 bases, and 23 bases lay in between. The CDR3 is 18 residues long. Germline loops: CDR1 SNHLY, CDR2 FYNNEI. Written as DNA, the CDR3 is TGTGCCAGCAGTGAAGCGCTTCTGTACGGGGGGCTCGGGTCTGAAGCTTTCTTT. It encodes CASSEALLYGGLGSEAFF.

This clonotype was counted ten times or more. The rearrangement uses TRBV12-3 or TRBV12-4 and TRBJ1-1, with D maybe TRBD1 (5 bases). V lost 2 bases and J 0 bases, leaving 7 bases between the germline ends. The CDR3 sequence is 14 residues long. The CDR3 nucleotides are TGTGCCAGCAGTTTACACAGGATGAACACTGAAGCTTTCTTT. Amino acid sequence: CASSLHRMNTEAFF.

The genes are TRBV19 and TRBJ1-6; 8 nucleotides agree with TRBD1. The V and J ends lost 3 bases and 0 bases, in that order; junction bases with no gene match: 7. The germline CDR1 and CDR2 sequences are LNHDA and SQIVND (reference sequence). The CDR3 is made up of 18 amino acids. The CDR3 DNA is TGTGCCAGTAGTATGGTGGCAGGGGGCGGCTCCTATAATTCACCCCTCCACTTT. Translation gives CASSMVAGGGSYNSPLHF.

This clonotype occurred many times. V gene TRBV28 combines with J gene TRBJ2-3; 11 positions agree with TRBD2. The CDR3 totals 17 residues. Germline V lookup: CDR1 MDHEN, CDR2 SYDVKM. V lost 4 bases to trimming and J lost 2 bases; unmatched junction nucleotides: 8. CDR3 nucleotide sequence: TGTGCCAGCAGTTCGCCTTTAGCGGGAGGGTACACAGATACGCAGTATTTT. It yields the protein CASSSPLAGGYTDTQYF.

This clonotype was counted at least ten times. This sequence joins TRBV11-2 and TRBJ2-5, with 12 bases lining up with TRBD2. Germline V lookup: CDR1 SGHAT, CDR2 FQNNGV. The CDR3 has 15 amino acids. J lost 5 bases, V lost 2 bases, and 3 bases had no gene match. DNA for the CDR3: TGTGCCAGCAGCTTAATACTAGCGGGGGGCGAGACCCAGTACTTC. Its protein is CASSLILAGGETQYF.

The sample holds many counts of this clonotype. The chain joins TRBV12-3 or TRBV12-4 to TRBJ1-1, with D possibly matching TRBD1 (5 bases). V was shortened by 6 bases and J by 0 bases, with 14 bases between the two germline ends. The CDR3 runs to 15 residues. CDR3 DNA: TGTGCCAGCAGACCCTCAGGGAGGATGAACACTGAAGCTTTCTTT. This gives the protein CASRPSGRMNTEAFF.

This clonotype was picked up many times. DNA of the CDR3: TGTGCCAGCAGCTTATTTCAAGAGACCCAGTACTTC. As protein: CASSLFQETQYF. This chain joins TRBV12-3 or TRBV12-4 and TRBJ2-5; D is undetermined. The CDR3 is 12 residues long. V lost 6 bases and J 2 bases, leaving 7 bases between the germline ends.

In its sample, this clonotype was seen once. A much larger clone differs by one base, so this may be a read error. The V call is TRBV7-8, the J call TRBJ1-1; D not certain. Per germline, CDR1 SGHVS and CDR2 FQNEAQ. CDR3 length: 14 residues. The CDR3 here is CDSSLPSMNTEAFF. CDR3 DNA: TGTGACAGCAGCTTGCCCTCCATGAACACTGAAGCTTTCTTT.

This clonotype was seen many times. V gene TRBV24-1 combines with J gene TRBJ2-1, with TRBD2 identical over 11 bases. With V trimmed by 1 base and J by 5 bases, 9 bases remained unmatched. The CDR3 spans 18 residues. Germline CDR1 KGHDR, CDR2 SFDVKD. In nucleotides, the CDR3 is TGTGCCACCAGTGATTTACCCTCGACTAGCGGGACACACAATGAGCAGTTCTTC. Protein: CATSDLPSTSGTHNEQFF.

This clonotype was found a few times. The J gene is TRBJ2-6, the V gene TRBV6-5; D remains unclear. V lost 2 bases, J lost 0 bases, and 11 bases lay in between. Germline assignment: CDR1 MNHEY and CDR2 SVGAGI. The CDR3 is made up of 17 amino acids. CDR3 in DNA: TGTGCCAGCAGTTACGGTGGACGGTACTCTGGGGCCAACGTCCTGACTTTC. As protein: CASSYGGRYSGANVLTF.

This clonotype was seen at least ten times. This chain links TRBV2 with TRBJ2-7; 9 bases line up with TRBD1. V lost 11 bases and J lost 4; bases outside the gene matches: 9. The CDR3 spans 13 residues. In germline, CDR1 is SNHLY, CDR2 FYNNEI. The CDR3 here is CASHGDRVYEQYF. The CDR3 DNA reads TGTGCCTCTCATGGGGACAGGGTGTACGAGCAGTACTTC.

The V and J genes are TRBV6-2 or TRBV6-3 and TRBJ1-5; no clear D. The CDR3 contains 15 residues. V gave up 8 bases and J gave up 1 base, with 15 bases separating them. Germline loops: CDR1 MNHEY, CDR2 SVGEGT. CDR3 DNA sequence: TGTGCCAGCGGCGTCCCCGGACGAAGCAATCAGCCCCAGCATTTT. Residues: CASGVPGRSNQPQHF.

This clonotype was seen ten or more times. The V call is TRBV29-1, the J call TRBJ2-2; 11 bases line up with TRBD2. Looked up from germline, CDR1 is SQVTM and CDR2 is ANQGSEA. V dropped 5 bases and J dropped 2; count of bases not matched to a gene: 4. This CDR3 contains 15 residues. The CDR3 DNA reads TGCAGCGTTCTGACTAGCGGGAAAAACACCGGGGAGCTGTTTTTT. This translates into CSVLTSGKNTGELFF.

Notes on this clonotype: A much larger clone is a single base away; this may be a read error. This chain uses TRBV20-1 with TRBJ2-3, with a weak D call TRBD2 (7 bases). The CDR3 extends over 13 amino acids. Per the germline V gene, CDR1 is DFQATT and CDR2 is SNEGSKA (reference sequence). Written as DNA, the CDR3 is TGCAGCGCGGACGGGGGGCGTCCAGATACGCAGTATTTT. This codes for CSADGGRPDTQYF.

This clonotype was counted many times. The J gene is TRBJ2-3, the V gene TRBV7-9; D remains ambiguous. Germline CDR1 is SEHNR and CDR2 is FQNEAQ (reference sequence). Trimming removed 8 bases from V and 3 bases from J, with 9 bases in between. The CDR3 extends over 12 amino acids. CDR3 nucleotides: TGTGCCAGCGCGGTTGTAACAGATACGCAGTATTTT. It yields the protein CASAVVTDTQYF.

As concerns this clonotype: This may be a read error, as it is one base from a much larger clone. DNA of the CDR3: TGTGCCAGCGGCTTGCAGGTTGATGGCTACACCTTC. This codes for CASGLQVDGYTF. The chain employs TRBV5-6 and TRBJ1-2; D call uncertain. This CDR3 has 12 residues. Germline V lookup: CDR1 SGHDT, CDR2 YYEEEE.

The CDR3 DNA follows: TGTGCCAGAAGGGAGTCCGTAGGGGAGAACACTGAAGCTTTCTTT. This encodes CARRESVGENTEAFF. The V gene is TRBV2, the J gene TRBJ1-1, with D tentatively TRBD1 (5 bases). CDR1 is SNHLY and CDR2 is FYNNEI in the germline V gene. The germline V and J ends were trimmed by 9 bases and 1 base, with 18 bases remaining between them. This CDR3 has 15 amino acids.

This clonotype was seen ten or more times. The chain uses TRBV2 and TRBJ1-4; 7 nucleotides align to TRBD1. The CDR3 sequence is 16 residues long. Trimming at V came to 6 bases and at J to 8 bases, leaving 15 bases not matched to a gene. CDR1 and CDR2 (germline): SNHLY, FYNNEI. As DNA, the CDR3 is TGTGCCAGCAGAGGGGACTCCGGGACAGTCGCCGAAAAACTGTTTTTT. Protein product: CASRGDSGTVAEKLFF.

This clonotype was observed at least ten times. The rearrangement links TRBV5-1 to TRBJ2-7; 7 bases are shared with TRBD1. The CDR3 sequence is 15 residues long. V dropped 2 bases and J dropped 2; count of bases not matched to a gene: 7. Germline CDR1 is SGHRS and CDR2 is YFSETQ. CDR3 coding DNA: TGCGCCAGCAGCTTCTCCCGGGACAGACCCTACGAGCAGTACTTC. Its translation: CASSFSRDRPYEQYF.

This clonotype was recorded at least ten times. The chain uses TRBV11-2 and TRBJ2-7, with TRBD1 as a possible D gene (7 bases). This CDR3 contains 14 residues. Trimming removed 4 bases from V and 2 bases from J, with 12 bases in between. Germline V CDR1 and CDR2: SGHAT, FQNNGV. The DNA for the CDR3 is TGTGCCAGCAGCTGGACAGGCGGGACCTACGAGCAGTACTTC. The encoded protein is CASSWTGGTYEQYF.

Ten or more counts support this clonotype. The V gene is TRBV29-1, the J gene TRBJ2-2; 10 bases fit TRBD1. From germline, CDR1 is SQVTM and CDR2 ANQGSEA. CDR3 length: 16 residues. V lost 2 bases to trimming and J lost 3 bases; unmatched junction nucleotides: 6. CDR3 loop: CSVERGQGQDTGELFF. The CDR3 DNA sequence: TGCAGCGTTGAAAGGGGACAGGGGCAGGACACCGGGGAGCTGTTTTTT.

This sequence joins TRBV4-1 and TRBJ2-7; D gene ambiguous. CDR1 MGHRA and CDR2 YSYEKL come from the germline V gene. Trimming removed 1 base at V and 2 bases at J, with 12 bases between. This CDR3 comprises 15 residues. The CDR3 DNA is TGCGCCAGCAGCCAAGGGGCTTCGCCTACCTACGAGCAGTACTTC. Translating gives CASSQGASPTYEQYF.

This clonotype was picked up many times. The chain uses TRBV12-5 and TRBJ2-2; the D is unclear. Germline V lookup: CDR1 LGHNT, CDR2 FRNRAP. CDR3 length: 12 amino acids. Between the trimmed V and J ends, which lost 9 bases and 8 bases, there was a span of 13 bases. This chain's CDR3 is CASVPLSGELFF. CDR3 bases: TGTGCTAGCGTACCATTATCTGGGGAGCTGTTTTTT.

A note on this clonotype: A read error is possible here, since a much larger clone lies one base away. The chain combines TRBV27 with TRBJ2-7; possibly TRBD2 for D (5 bases). V lost 10 bases, J lost 7 bases, and 14 bases lay in between. CDR1 MNHEY and CDR2 SMNVEV come from the germline V gene (reference sequence). The CDR3 is 11 amino acids. The CDR3 region has the DNA TGTGCCACCGGACGGGGTGGGGAGCAGTACTTC. It specifies CATGRGGEQYF.

The sample holds many counts of this clonotype. The chain combines TRBV25-1 with TRBJ2-3; no clear D gene. This CDR3 is 13 amino acids long. The germline V gene encodes CDR1 MGHDK and CDR2 SYGVNS. Trimming stripped 4 bases from V and 2 bases from J, with 7 bases between. This CDR3 reads CASSVGFTDTQYF. CDR3 DNA: TGTGCCAGCAGTGTGGGCTTCACAGATACGCAGTATTTT.

In its sample, this clonotype was seen a few times. The chain joins TRBV10-3 to TRBJ2-7, with D possibly matching TRBD1 (5 bases). With 3 bases removed from V and 3 bases from J, the gap between germline ends came to 15 bases. The CDR3 is 15 amino acids. The germline V gene encodes CDR1 ENHRY and CDR2 SYGVKD. CDR3 sequence: CAISDPPDTVYEQYF. CDR3 nucleotide sequence: TGTGCCATCAGTGACCCCCCGGACACAGTCTACGAGCAGTACTTC.

V and J are TRBV18 and TRBJ1-1; 7 nucleotides align to TRBD1. This CDR3 has 17 residues. Germline CDR1 KGHSH, CDR2 LQKENI. J gave up 0 bases and V 3 bases, and 10 bases lay outside the gene matches. CDR3: CASSPEPTGIMNTEAFF. CDR3 sequence (DNA): TGTGCCAGCTCACCCGAGCCGACAGGGATTATGAACACTGAAGCTTTCTTT. The variable domain in full, with the rest retrieved from reference TRBV18 and TRBJ1-1, is NAGVMQNPRHLVRRRGQEARLRCSPMKGHSHVYWYRQLPEEGLKFMVYLQKENIIDESGMPKERFSAEFPKEGPSILRIQQVVRGDSAAYFCASSPEPTGIMNTEAFFGQGTRLTVV.